The T cell receptor beta chain described here comes from a study of T cell responses to AZD1222 COVID-19 vaccine. General study findings and limits: A mostly white British donor set with more females was recruited, and clonal diversity was possibly underestimated. Mapped onto spike, vaccine-associated CD4 TCRs spanned it and were dominant at 160-218 and 743-854. The study sampled repertoires only after the peak T cell response.

Analysis merged second doses at about 4 or about 12 weeks. Germline loops: CDR1 KGHSH, CDR2 LQKENI. V lost 2 bases to trimming and J lost 3 bases; unmatched junction nucleotides: 4. This CDR3 has 14 residues. This clone appeared a single time. Antigen: not known. Using immunoSEQ multiplex PCR, the repertoire was profiled, and TCRdb retains in-frame clones only, with some absent. The sample lists about 59,000 clones; approximately 92% were seen once. The chain employs TRBV18 and TRBJ2-7, with TRBD2 matching 7 bases. This sequence originates from an adult who received the AZD1222 COVID-19 vaccine. Sample: peripheral blood, taken 28 days after the second AZD1222 dose. The DNA for the CDR3 is TGTGCCAGCTCACCAAGCGGGAACGACTACGAGCAGTACTTC. Translating gives CASSPSGNDYEQYF. The complete variable domain, with remaining parts taken from reference TRBV18 and TRBJ2-7, reads NAGVMQNPRHLVRRRGQEARLRCSPMKGHSHVYWYRQLPEEGLKFMVYLQKENIIDESGMPKERFSAEFPKEGPSILRIQQVVRGDSAAYFCASSPSGNDYEQYFGPGTRLTVT.